This passage covers 19 T cell receptor beta chains from one sample sequenced in a study of cytomegalovirus exposure and HLA in healthy donors. 60 Vbeta and 13 Jbeta primers were used in PCR. Sequencing was performed with immunoSEQ multiplex PCR; in TCRdb, only in-frame clones are kept and a portion is missing. The sample records approximately 150,000 clones, about two thirds being singletons. Sequencing was performed on PBMCs. Receptor source: a woman aged 25 to 39 in good health and CMV-seronegative.

The V and J genes are TRBV6-5 and TRBJ2-1, with 11 bases fitting TRBD2. Trimming cost V 0 bases and J 7 bases; bases outside gene matches: 5. Germline lookup yields CDR1 MNHEY and CDR2 SVGAGI. This CDR3 is built from 16 residues. The CDR3 DNA reads as TGTGCCAGCAGTTACTCCCTAGCGGGAGGTATTAATGAGCAGTTCTTC. Translated, it gives CASSYSLAGGINEQFF.

V usage is TRBV13 and J usage is TRBJ1-5; D call uncertain. CDR3 length: 17 amino acids. Trimming shortened V by 0 bases and J by 1 base, and 13 bases separated the two germline ends. Germline V gene lookup returns CDR1 PRHDT and CDR2 FYEKMQ (reference sequence). This CDR3 is CASSLGPGRESNQPQHF. CDR3 DNA: TGTGCCAGCAGCTTAGGCCCGGGGAGGGAAAGCAATCAGCCCCAGCATTTT.

V is TRBV28 and J is TRBJ2-5; TRBD2 agrees at 9 bases. Germline CDR1 is MDHEN and CDR2 is SYDVKM. The J segment lost 5 bases and the V segment lost 9 bases, leaving 37 bases of the junction unmatched. The CDR3 is 23 residues long. CDR3 sequence reads: CASNPFSYGRGREGPAWEETQYF. For the CDR3, the DNA is TGTGCCAGTAACCCCTTCTCATATGGCCGCGGGCGGGAGGGCCCGGCTTGGGAGGAGACCCAGTACTTC.

This clone was detected only once. The chain links TRBV13 to TRBJ2-7; 7 nucleotides agree with TRBD1. CDR3 size: 16 residues. Germline assignment: CDR1 PRHDT and CDR2 FYEKMQ (reference sequence). Losses at the gene ends were 1 base for V and 3 bases for J; bases not matched to a gene: 9. CDR3 amino acids: CASSLDRGTEDYEQYF. CDR3 in DNA: TGTGCCAGCAGCTTAGATAGAGGGACAGAGGACTACGAGCAGTACTTC.

This sequence joins TRBV4-1 and TRBJ2-3; 8 bases are shared with TRBD2. V was pared by 1 base and J by 6 bases, with 6 bases of the junction left unmatched. Germline loops: CDR1 MGHRA, CDR2 YSYEKL. The CDR3 has 15 residues. CDR3 protein: CASSQVAGPGDTQYF. For the CDR3, the DNA is TGCGCCAGCAGCCAAGTAGCGGGACCGGGGGATACGCAGTATTTT.

The gene calls are TRBV28 and TRBJ1-1; no clear D gene. Germline V gene data show CDR1 as MDHEN and CDR2 as SYDVKM. The CDR3 loop spans 13 amino acids. Trimming stripped 7 bases from V and 0 bases from J, with 9 bases between. CDR3 loop: CASTSLMNTEAFF. CDR3 coding DNA: TGTGCCAGCACTAGCTTAATGAACACTGAAGCTTTCTTT.

The genes are TRBV29-1 and TRBJ2-7; D remains unclear. The CDR3 runs to 13 residues. V was shortened by 5 bases and J by 0 bases, with 11 bases between the two germline ends. The germline gives CDR1 SQVTM, CDR2 ANQGSEA. The CDR3 DNA is TGCAGCGTTTTGCCCACAATCTCCTACGAGCAGTACTTC. It translates to CSVLPTISYEQYF.

V is TRBV6-4 and J is TRBJ1-6, with TRBD1 as a possible D gene (6 bases). The CDR3 has 14 amino acids. V lost 2 bases and J 4 bases, leaving 6 bases between the germline ends. Germline V lookup: CDR1 MRHNA, CDR2 SNTAGT. In nucleotides, the CDR3 is TGTGCCAGCAGTGACGACAGGTATAATTCACCCCTCCACTTT. This sequence encodes CASSDDRYNSPLHF.

The chain links TRBV5-6 to TRBJ2-7; TRBD1 aligns across 8 bases. Germline values: CDR1 SGHDT, CDR2 YYEEEE. J gave up 4 bases and V 4 bases, and 4 bases lay outside the gene matches. CDR3 length equals 13 residues. The CDR3 DNA follows: TGTGCCAGCAGCCGGGGACAGGAGTACGAGCAGTACTTC. As protein: CASSRGQEYEQYF. The entire variable domain, with the rest obtained from reference TRBV5-6 and TRBJ2-7, is as follows: DAGVTQSPTHLIKTRGQQVTLRCSPKSGHDTVSWYQQALGQGPQFIFQYYEEEERQRGNFPDRFSGHQFPNYSSELNVNALLLGDSALYLCASSRGQEYEQYFGPGTRLTVT.

The chain recombines TRBV7-2 with TRBJ2-7; 7 nucleotides align to TRBD2. This CDR3 comprises 15 residues. The germline gives CDR1 SGHTA, CDR2 FQGNSA. The ends lost 1 base at V and 0 bases at J; junction bases unmatched: 3. The CDR3 nucleotides are TGTGCCAGCAGCTTAGTGGGGGGGAACTCCTACGAGCAGTACTTC. This translates into CASSLVGGNSYEQYF.

This clone was observed a handful of times. V gene TRBV9 combines with J gene TRBJ2-2, with D perhaps matching TRBD1 (5 bases). Deletions cut 0 bases from V and 7 bases from J, with 13 bases between. The CDR3 is made up of 15 amino acids. The V gene's germline CDR1 is SGDLS and CDR2 YYNGEE. This CDR3 is CASSVEGQGGGELFF. The CDR3, as DNA: TGTGCCAGCAGCGTAGAGGGGCAGGGTGGCGGGGAGCTGTTTTTT.

CDR3 DNA: TGTGCCAGCAGTTCAAGCGGGGGAAGTAACGAGCAGTACTTC. As protein: CASSSSGGSNEQYF. This chain joins TRBV6-5 and TRBJ2-7, with 8 bases fitting TRBD2. The CDR3 totals 14 residues. Trimming took 4 bases from V and 5 from J; bases not matched to a gene: 7. CDR1 and CDR2 (germline): MNHEY, SVGAGI.

CDR3 coding DNA: TGTGCCAGCAGCTTGGTTCTGAGGAACACCGGGGAGCTGTTTTTT. The encoded protein is CASSLVLRNTGELFF. The rearrangement links TRBV5-6 to TRBJ2-2, with no clear D. The germline gives CDR1 SGHDT, CDR2 YYEEEE. This CDR3 spans 15 amino acids. Trimming stripped 0 bases from V and 1 base from J, with 7 bases between.

The chain employs TRBV7-8 and TRBJ2-6; 7 bases map to TRBD1. The V and J ends lost 5 bases and 2 bases, in that order; junction bases with no gene match: 6. From germline, CDR1 is SGHVS and CDR2 FQNEAQ. The CDR3 loop spans 16 amino acids. CDR3: CASSPTGIAGANVLTF. As DNA, the CDR3 is TGTGCCAGCAGCCCGACAGGGATCGCTGGGGCCAACGTCCTGACTTTC.

The rearrangement uses TRBV4-3 and TRBJ2-3; no definite D call. V lost 1 base to trimming and J lost 10 bases, with 9 bases between them. CDR3 length equals 12 residues. Germline CDR1 reads LGHNA; CDR2 reads YSLEER. The CDR3 region has the DNA TGCGCCAGCAGCCAAGGGGCTACCGCGCAGTATTTT. This gives the protein CASSQGATAQYF.

The chain employs TRBV19 and TRBJ1-5; 8 bases align to TRBD1. Germline V gene data show CDR1 as LNHDA and CDR2 as SQIVND (reference sequence). This CDR3 is 13 amino acids long. With 7 bases clipped from V and 6 bases from J, the junction kept 5 bases outside the gene matches. CDR3 in DNA: TGTGCCAGTACAGGGACAGGAGCTCAGCCCCAGCATTTT. Its protein is CASTGTGAQPQHF.

The chain has TRBV25-1 and TRBJ2-7, with TRBD2 matching 7 bases. Germline V CDR1 and CDR2: MGHDK, SYGVNS. The CDR3 contains 13 residues. After removal of 3 bases from V and 3 bases from J, the junction contained 2 bases not matched to a gene. CDR3 in DNA: TGTGCCAGCAGTGACGGCGGGAGCTACGAGCAGTACTTC. It encodes CASSDGGSYEQYF.

The V and J genes are TRBV5-6 and TRBJ2-1; no definite D call. Germline loops: CDR1 SGHDT, CDR2 YYEEEE. The CDR3 totals 12 residues. Trimming took 3 bases from V and 9 from J, leaving 10 bases between them. The CDR3 nucleotides read TGTGCCAGCAGCTCTCTGCCCAGTGAGCAGTTCTTC. Translation: CASSSLPSEQFF.

The chain links TRBV4-1 to TRBJ1-5; D is possibly TRBD1 (5 bases). CDR1 is MGHRA and CDR2 is YSYEKL in the germline V gene. V was clipped by 4 bases and J by 7 bases, with 11 bases between them. The CDR3 is 13 amino acids. This CDR3 is CASSLTKGQPQHF. CDR3 nucleotide sequence: TGCGCCAGCAGCCTAACAAAGGGGCAGCCCCAGCATTTT.